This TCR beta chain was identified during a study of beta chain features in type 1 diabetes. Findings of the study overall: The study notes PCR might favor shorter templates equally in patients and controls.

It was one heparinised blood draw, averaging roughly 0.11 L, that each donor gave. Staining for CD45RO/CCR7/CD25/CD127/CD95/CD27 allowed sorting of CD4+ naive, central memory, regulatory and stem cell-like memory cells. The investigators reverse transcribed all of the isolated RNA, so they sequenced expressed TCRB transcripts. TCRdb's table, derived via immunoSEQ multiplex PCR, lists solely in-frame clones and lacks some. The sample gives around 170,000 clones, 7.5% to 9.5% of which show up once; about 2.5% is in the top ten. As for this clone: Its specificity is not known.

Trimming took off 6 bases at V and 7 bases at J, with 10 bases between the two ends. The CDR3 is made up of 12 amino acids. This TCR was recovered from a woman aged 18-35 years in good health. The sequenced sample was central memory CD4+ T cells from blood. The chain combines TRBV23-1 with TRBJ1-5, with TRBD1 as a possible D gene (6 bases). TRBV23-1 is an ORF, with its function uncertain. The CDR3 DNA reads TGCGCCAGCAGCCTACAGGGACAGCCCCAGCATTTT. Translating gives CASSLQGQPQHF.